These T cell receptor beta chains were read from a single sample in a study of graft-versus-host responses after intestinal transplantation. Data came from immunoSEQ multiplex PCR; TCRdb stores just in-frame clones and leaves some out. The sample holds 40,000 to 45,000 clones, roughly nine tenths seen once. The material sequenced was PBMCs, taken around 320 days after intestinal transplant. The receptors here all came from a human patient who received an intestinal transplant, so some T cells may come from the graft donor. Each CDR3 is given with its conserved first and last residue. A D gene is named only where the DNA matches it firmly. Only part of the rows carry a size: once, few, many, or a class if the clone is expanded.

-,TRBJ1-4,-,TRBV2,TGTGCCAGCAGTGCACTCGTCAGGCTGGGTGAAAAACTGTTTTTT,CASSALVRLGEKLFF
TRBD2,TRBJ2-3,-,TRBV4-1,TGCGCCAGCAGCCCTGGCCTAGCGGTATACACAGATACGCAGTATTTT,CASSPGLAVYTDTQYF
-,TRBJ2-3,-,TRBV28,TGTGCCAGCCGGACGGGCACAGATACGCAGTATTTT,CASRTGTDTQYF
-,TRBJ2-5,-,TRBV5-6,TGTGCCAGCAGTCCAGGAGGGGGCTCAGAGACCCAGTACTTC,CASSPGGGSETQYF
-,TRBJ2-7,-,TRBV11-2,TGTGCCAGCAGCCGTACTAGAGGATCCTACGAGCAGTACTTC,CASSRTRGSYEQYF
TRBD2,TRBJ2-3,-,TRBV6-1,TGTGCCAGCAGTCTCACTAGCGGGAGCACAGATACGCAGTATTTT,CASSLTSGSTDTQYF
-,TRBJ2-7,-,TRBV11-1,TGTGCCAGCAGCTCCAAGGGCAGCAGGCTCTACGAGCAGTACTTC,CASSSKGSRLYEQYF
-,TRBJ2-7,-,TRBV6-1,TGTGCCAGCAGTTCCTCGACAGGTACCTACGAGCAGTACTTC,CASSSSTGTYEQYF
-,TRBJ1-1,-,TRBV11-2,TGTGCCAGCAGCTTTTACGGCAGGTCGAACACTGAAGCTTTCTTT,CASSFYGRSNTEAFF
TRBD1,TRBJ2-5,-,TRBV5-4,TGTGCCAGCAGCTCGAGACAGGGTGAGGAGACCCAGTACTTC,CASSSRQGEETQYF
-,TRBJ2-5,-,TRBV6-5,TGTGCCAGTGGACCGTGGGGAGAGACCCAGTACTTC,CASGPWGETQYF
-,TRBJ2-3,once,TRBV5-4,TGTGCCAGCAGCTTGGGGGATACGCAGTATTTT,CASSLGDTQYF
TRBD1,TRBJ1-4,-,TRBV2,TGTGCCACCACCGGGACAGGGGACGAAAAACTGTTTTTT,CATTGTGDEKLFF
-,TRBJ2-7,-,TRBV10-3,TGTGCCACGTCCGGCGCGGCGAGCTCCTACGAGCAGTACTTC,CATSGAASSYEQYF
TRBD1,TRBJ1-2,large,TRBV6-5,TGTGCCAGCAGTGGGACAGGGGGCTATGGCTACACCTTC,CASSGTGGYGYTF
TRBD1,TRBJ1-1,-,TRBV5-1,TGCGCCAGCAGCTTATACAGGGGCCCTGAAGCTTTCTTT,CASSLYRGPEAFF
-,TRBJ2-7,-,TRBV28,TGTGCCAGCAGTTTATTATCCGAGCAGTACTTC,CASSLLSEQYF
TRBD1,TRBJ1-1,-,TRBV6-5,TGTGCCAGCAGTTTCGTAACGACAGGGAGGAACACTGAAGCTTTCTTT,CASSFVTTGRNTEAFF
-,TRBJ1-5,-,TRBV27,TGTGCCAGCTCCGAGTCGGTCATATATAGCAATCAGCCCCAGCATTTT,CASSESVIYSNQPQHF
-,TRBJ2-7,-,TRBV6-1,TGTGCCACCCTCCCAGGAGGCAGTATCTACGAGCAGTACTTC,CATLPGGSIYEQYF
TRBD2,TRBJ2-5,-,TRBV18,TGTGCCAGCTCACCCGAGGCTAGCGGGGAGACCCAGTACTTC,CASSPEASGETQYF
TRBD2,TRBJ2-7,-,TRBV11-2,TGTGCCAGCAGCTTAAGGCAAACCGGGACTAGCGGATACGAGCAGTACTTC,CASSLRQTGTSGYEQYF
-,TRBJ2-3,-,TRBV11-3,TGTGCCAGCAGCTACTACACAGATACGCAGTATTTT,CASSYYTDTQYF
-,TRBJ2-1,-,TRBV5-1,TGCGCCAGCAGCTTGGCAGGGGCCTACAATGAGCAGTTCTTC,CASSLAGAYNEQFF
TRBD1,TRBJ2-7,-,TRBV6-6,TGTGCCAGCAGTCACGGACAGGGAGCCTACGAGCAGTACTTC,CASSHGQGAYEQYF